This passage covers 24 T cell receptor beta chains from one sample sequenced in a study of blood T cell repertoires in COVID-19. Only in-frame clones appear in the TCRdb table, and some are missing; sequencing was by immunoSEQ multiplex PCR. The sample has some 500,000 clones, around nine tenths seen once. The specimen was peripheral blood. Source of these receptors: a woman in her 50s with COVID-19, enrolled during active disease.

This chain links TRBV7-2 with TRBJ2-3; maybe TRBD2 (6 bases). Germline V gives CDR1 SGHTA, CDR2 FQGNSA. The CDR3 extends over 15 amino acids. V lost 6 bases to trimming and J lost 7 bases, with 20 bases between them. The CDR3 loop is CASRKPGLAMYTQYF. In DNA, the CDR3 is TGTGCCAGCAGGAAACCGGGACTTGCTATGTATACGCAGTATTTT.

The rearrangement uses TRBV11-2 and TRBJ1-2, with a tentative D call TRBD1 (5 bases). The V end was cut by 1 base, the J end by 0 bases, with 12 bases between. CDR3 length equals 16 residues. Germline V gene sequence: CDR1 SGHAT, CDR2 FQNNGV. The CDR3 protein is CASSLGPPTANYGYTF. For the CDR3, the DNA is TGTGCCAGCAGCTTAGGACCCCCGACAGCTAACTATGGCTACACCTTC.

The chain carries TRBV5-1 and TRBJ1-6; D remains ambiguous. Germline loops: CDR1 SGHRS, CDR2 YFSETQ. The CDR3 runs 17 residues. Between the trimmed V and J ends, which lost 4 bases and 0 bases, there was a span of 14 bases. As DNA, the CDR3 is TGCGCCAGCAGCATAACTGGGCGAAGCTCCTATAATTCACCCCTCCACTTT. Encoded protein: CASSITGRSSYNSPLHF.

The chain combines TRBV18 with TRBJ1-4; D is uncertain. The CDR3 spans 14 residues. Per the germline V gene, CDR1 is KGHSH and CDR2 is LQKENI. Trimming left V 5 bases short and J 7 bases short, with 14 bases between. The CDR3 region is CASSGGPAREKLFF. CDR3 DNA sequence: TGTGCCAGCTCAGGCGGCCCAGCGCGTGAAAAACTGTTTTTT.

The CDR3 here is CASSQGQGAESLYGYTF. The DNA for the CDR3 is TGTGCCAGCAGCCAGGGACAGGGGGCCGAATCCCTCTATGGCTACACCTTC. The V gene is TRBV5-4, the J gene TRBJ1-2; 12 bases fit TRBD1. CDR3 length: 17 amino acids. V lost 4 bases to trimming and J lost 4 bases; unmatched junction nucleotides: 11. CDR1 is SGHNT, CDR2 YYREEE, per germline (reference sequence).

The CDR3 DNA reads TGTGCCTGGAGTCCGGGACTAGCGGAGGCAGATACGCAGTATTTT. Translation gives CAWSPGLAEADTQYF. The J gene is TRBJ2-3, the V gene TRBV30, with TRBD2 identical over 11 bases. CDR3 length: 15 amino acids. V dropped 2 bases and J dropped 4; count of bases not matched to a gene: 5. Germline-derived CDR1 and CDR2 are GTSNPN and SVGIG (reference sequence).

The CDR3 protein is CASGENSGEKLFF. The CDR3 nucleotides are TGTGCCAGCGGGGAAAATAGCGGGGAAAAACTGTTTTTT. The V gene is TRBV6-5, the J gene TRBJ1-4; D is unclear. CDR3 length: 13 residues. Trimming cost V 8 bases and J 8 bases, with 15 bases left between them. Germline values: CDR1 MNHEY, CDR2 SVGAGI.

The rearrangement uses TRBV30 and TRBJ1-5; D gene unclear. CDR3 length: 13 residues. V was shortened by 0 bases and J by 7 bases, with 10 bases between the two germline ends. Per germline, CDR1 GTSNPN and CDR2 SVGIG (reference sequence). Written as DNA, the CDR3 is TGTGCCTGGAGTGTGCGTACGGGACAGCCCCAGCATTTT. Translating it yields CAWSVRTGQPQHF.

The chain employs TRBV27 and TRBJ2-3; TRBD1 is a possible D gene (6 bases). This CDR3 is built from 14 residues. CDR1 is MNHEY, CDR2 SMNVEV, per germline (reference sequence). V lost 10 bases to trimming and J lost 2 bases, with 16 bases between them. The CDR3 DNA reads as TGTGCCACCCACCGGTTGGGGGCCACAGATACGCAGTATTTT. The encoded protein is CATHRLGATDTQYF.

The chain recombines TRBV30 with TRBJ2-7, with 12 bases that match TRBD2. This CDR3 region has 16 residues. Germline CDR1 GTSNPN, CDR2 SVGIG (reference sequence). V was clipped by 3 bases and J by 7 bases; unmatched bases: 13. CDR3 nucleotides: TGTGCCTGGAGCCCCACCCCCACTAGCGGGGGGCGTGAGCAGTACTTC. This encodes CAWSPTPTSGGREQYF.

J is TRBJ1-3 and V is TRBV6-1; D possibly corresponds to TRBD1 (6 bases). Germline CDR1 reads MNHNS; CDR2 reads SASEGT. Trimming pared 2 bases from V and 5 bases from J, leaving 16 bases between. The CDR3 runs to 16 residues. The CDR3 loop is CASSEMRGRGRNTIYF. The CDR3 DNA is TGTGCCAGCAGTGAAATGCGGGGGCGCGGAAGAAACACCATATATTTT.

This rearrangement joins TRBV7-6 to TRBJ2-2, with a tentative D call TRBD1 (6 bases). Per germline, CDR1 SGHVS and CDR2 FNYEAQ. V was trimmed by 3 bases and J by 2 bases, leaving 7 bases between them. The CDR3 is made up of 14 amino acids. CDR3 in DNA: TGTGCCAGCAGCTTGGACAGCAACACCGGGGAGCTGTTTTTT. Residues: CASSLDSNTGELFF.

The J gene is TRBJ1-2, the V gene TRBV2, with D possibly matching TRBD1 (6 bases). CDR1 and CDR2 from the germline V gene are SNHLY and FYNNEI. V gave up 1 base and J gave up 4 bases, with 10 bases separating them. The CDR3 is 14 amino acids. The CDR3, as DNA: TGTGCCAGCAGTGAAGAGGGACACGGCTATGGCTACACCTTC. Amino acid sequence: CASSEEGHGYGYTF. Filled out from reference TRBV2 and TRBJ1-2, the complete variable domain reads EPEVTQTPSHQVTQMGQEVILRCVPISNHLYFYWYRQILGQKVEFLVSFYNNEISEKSEIFDDQFSVERPDGSNFTLKIRSTKLEDSAMYFCASSEEGHGYGYTFGSGTRLTVV.

This sequence joins TRBV28 and TRBJ1-4; a possible D gene is TRBD1 (6 bases). The CDR3 is 16 residues long. Germline V gene data show CDR1 as MDHEN and CDR2 as SYDVKM. The ends were cut back, 5 bases at V and 7 bases at J, with 20 bases in the middle. The CDR3 loop is CASSQTGAALGEKLFF. The CDR3 DNA sequence: TGTGCCAGCAGTCAGACAGGAGCCGCGTTGGGTGAAAAACTGTTTTTT.

The V and J genes are TRBV6-6 and TRBJ2-4; TRBD1 aligns across 7 bases. The germline CDR1 and CDR2 sequences are MNHNY and SVGAGI (reference sequence). The CDR3 is 13 amino acids. V lost 5 bases to trimming and J lost 5 bases; unmatched junction nucleotides: 3. CDR3 in amino acids: CASSRDRQNIQYF. CDR3 bases: TGTGCCAGCAGTCGGGACAGACAAAACATTCAGTACTTC.

V and J are TRBV5-4 and TRBJ1-1; maybe TRBD1 (5 bases). This CDR3 region has 14 residues. V lost 4 bases, J lost 3 bases, and 13 bases lay in between. CDR1 and CDR2 (germline): SGHNT, YYREEE (reference sequence). In DNA form, the CDR3 reads TGTGCCAGCAGCCCCCCCCTAGGGGACACTGAAGCTTTCTTT. Translation: CASSPPLGDTEAFF.

This clone occurred a few times. The genes are TRBV5-1 and TRBJ1-2; 8 bases are shared with TRBD1. In germline, CDR1 is SGHRS, CDR2 YFSETQ. This CDR3 spans 16 amino acids. V lost 0 bases, J lost 7 bases, and 11 bases stayed unmatched. The CDR3 DNA reads as TGCGCCAGCAGCTTGGTAACAGGGGGTCCCGGAGGTGGCTACACCTTC. Protein: CASSLVTGGPGGGYTF.

V gene TRBV5-4 combines with J gene TRBJ1-2, with TRBD1 identical over 8 bases. CDR3 length: 16 residues. J lost 4 bases, V lost 0 bases, and 8 bases had no gene match. CDR1 and CDR2 from the germline V gene are SGHNT and YYREEE (reference sequence). In nucleotides, the CDR3 is TGTGCCAGCAGCTTGGGCCAGGGGGCAGGGGGCTATGGCTACACCTTC. It encodes CASSLGQGAGGYGYTF.

This rearrangement joins TRBV18 to TRBJ2-3; tentative D call: TRBD2 (5 bases). Deletions cut 4 bases from V and 4 bases from J, with 24 bases between. This CDR3 is 18 amino acids long. In germline, CDR1 is KGHSH, CDR2 LQKENI. The CDR3 DNA reads TGTGCCAGCTCACTCGAGGGCCTTCTAAGAGGTTGGGCAGATACGCAGTATTTT. Its translation: CASSLEGLLRGWADTQYF.

The DNA of the CDR3 is TGTGCCAGCTCACTTCGACAGGGGGCCCCCACCGGGGAGCTGTTTTTT. This encodes CASSLRQGAPTGELFF. This chain links TRBV18 with TRBJ2-2; 10 nucleotides align to TRBD1. The germline CDR1 and CDR2 sequences are KGHSH and LQKENI. The CDR3 has 16 residues. V trimming: 4 bases; J trimming: 4 bases; junction bases outside the gene matches: 6.

V and J are TRBV6-5 and TRBJ2-2; D unresolved. In germline, CDR1 is MNHEY, CDR2 SVGAGI. This CDR3 contains 12 residues. Between the trimmed V and J ends, which lost 6 bases and 7 bases, there was a span of 9 bases. The CDR3 reads CASSDLNGELFF. The CDR3 DNA reads TGTGCCAGCAGCGACTTAAACGGGGAGCTGTTTTTT.

This chain links TRBV12-5 with TRBJ1-6; D is unresolved. Trimming pared 1 base from V and 14 bases from J, leaving 21 bases between. The CDR3 has 16 residues. Germline V gives CDR1 LGHNT, CDR2 FRNRAP. The CDR3 DNA follows: TGTGCTAGTGGTTTGGCACAAGGAGAGGGTATGGTATCCCTCCACTTT. As protein: CASGLAQGEGMVSLHF.

This clone showed up just once. This rearrangement joins TRBV6-5 to TRBJ2-1, with a tentative D call TRBD1 (6 bases). Germline CDR1 is MNHEY and CDR2 is SVGAGI. The CDR3 is 14 residues long. Trimming left V 6 bases short and J 3 bases short, with 12 bases between. The CDR3: CASSRRGIYNEQFF. CDR3 bases: TGTGCCAGCAGCCGCAGGGGAATCTACAATGAGCAGTTCTTC.

Turning to this clone: Distinct nucleotide sequences in the sample also encode this CDR3. This chain joins TRBV18 and TRBJ1-2; 9 positions match TRBD1. V was clipped by 2 bases and J by 6 bases; unmatched bases: 1. From germline, CDR1 is KGHSH and CDR2 LQKENI. The CDR3 sequence is 13 residues long. The DNA of the CDR3 is TGTGCCAGCTCACCAGGGACAGGGCATGGCTACACCTTC. Translation gives CASSPGTGHGYTF.